This T cell receptor beta chain is from a study of shared clonotypes between healthy human individuals. An assay was performed, and its level was deep. Sequenced by immunoSEQ multiplex PCR; TCRdb stores in-frame clones only, minus some. This sample has around 610,000 clones, with 95% to 97% found just once. General study points: A few donors showed sharing of roughly 5% of naive CD4 clonotypes.

Per the germline V gene, CDR1 is MNHEY and CDR2 is SMNVEV (reference sequence). The CDR3 totals 16 residues. The junction had 3 bases not matched to a gene; V was cut back by 5 bases and J by 0 bases. Terminally differentiated effector memory CD45RA+ cells were excluded from the naive CD8 cells, which were CD45RO-negative and positively selected for CCR7. This clone was found once. As yet, its antigen is unknown. The chain uses TRBV27 and TRBJ2-2; 10 positions match TRBD2. The material sequenced was naive CD8+ T cells sorted from blood. The receptor was isolated from a woman aged 25-40 years in good health. CDR3 loop: CASSLLAGANTGELFF. Here the CDR3 DNA reads TGTGCCAGCAGTCTTCTAGCGGGGGCGAACACCGGGGAGCTGTTTTTT.